A selection of T cell receptor beta chains follows, all from one sample in a study of blood T cells in healthy people across ages. TCRdb re-derived calls from the 5' RACE reads in MiXCR, one entry per CDR3 protein. The sample records over 1,500,000 distinct CDR3 sequences, 49% being singletons. Material for sequencing was blood. Every receptor here comes from a woman aged 40 to 50 in good health. Each CDR3 is given with its conserved first and last residue. D genes are given only for firm matches. Clone size is given for some rows only: seen once, a few or many times, or a class if the clone is expanded.

>TRBV28|TRBJ2-7|.|.
TGTGCCAGCAGTTTACGGCAGGGTGATCACAATGAGCAGTACTTC
CASSLRQGDHNEQYF
>TRBV5-1|TRBJ2-3|.|.
TGCGCCAGCAGCCTGCATCCCACCACAGATACGCAGTATTTT
CASSLHPTTDTQYF
>TRBV20-1|TRBJ2-3|.|few
TGCAGTGCTAGCGGGGGGCCGTTGGGAGATACGCAGTATTTT
CSASGGPLGDTQYF
>TRBV21-1|TRBJ2-1|.|few
TGTGCCAGCAGCAATCTAAGACAGGACAATGAGCAGTTCTTC
CASSNLRQDNEQFF
>TRBV7-9|TRBJ1-4|.|few
TGTGCCAGCAGCTTAGCGATGGGGGGGAATGAAAAACTGTTTTTT
CASSLAMGGNEKLFF
>TRBV20-1|TRBJ2-1|.|.
TGCAGTGCCCCCCTCGGGAGCTCCTACAAGGAGCAGTTCTTC
CSAPLGSSYKEQFF
>TRBV4-3|TRBJ2-7|.|few
TGCGCCAGCAGCCAAGACGGGCTCGGTGGTCGACGCGAGCAGTACTTC
CASSQDGLGGRREQYF
>TRBV6-6|TRBJ2-5|TRBD2|.
TGTGCCAGCAGGGTCCCGGGAGGTGGAGAGACCCAGTACTTC
CASRVPGGGETQYF
>TRBV19|TRBJ2-1|TRBD2|.
TGTGCCAGTAGTGTGCCACTAGCGGGGGCCTACAATGAGCAGTTCTTC
CASSVPLAGAYNEQFF
>TRBV7-8|TRBJ1-3|.|.
TGTGCCAGCAGCTTACGGGGAACTGGAAACACCATATATTTT
CASSLRGTGNTIYF
>TRBV28|TRBJ1-2|.|.
TGTGCCAGCAGTCTCCGCAGGGATAGCTACACCTTC
CASSLRRDSYTF
>TRBV6-6|TRBJ2-7|.|.
TGTGCCAGCAGTTACTCCCCATTTTTCTCCCACGAGCAGTACTTC
CASSYSPFFSHEQYF
>TRBV10-2|TRBJ2-7|TRBD1|few
TGCGCCAGCGGAGGACAGGGAAAGAATGAGCAGTACTTC
CASGGQGKNEQYF
>TRBV7-9|TRBJ1-2|.|few
TGTGCCAGCAGCCCAGCTCAGTATGGCTACACCTTC
CASSPAQYGYTF
>TRBV20-1|TRBJ2-5|TRBD1|.
TGCAGTGCTAGTGGGACAGATCAAGAGACCCAGTACTTC
CSASGTDQETQYF
>TRBV27|TRBJ1-1|.|once
TGTGCAAGCATCCCCAATTGGGGCACTGAAGCTTTCTTT
CASIPNWGTEAFF
>TRBV20-1|TRBJ1-5|.|.
TGCAGTGCTAGAGATTACGCGGATCGTCTGGGCAATCAGCCCCAGCATTTT
CSARDYADRLGNQPQHF